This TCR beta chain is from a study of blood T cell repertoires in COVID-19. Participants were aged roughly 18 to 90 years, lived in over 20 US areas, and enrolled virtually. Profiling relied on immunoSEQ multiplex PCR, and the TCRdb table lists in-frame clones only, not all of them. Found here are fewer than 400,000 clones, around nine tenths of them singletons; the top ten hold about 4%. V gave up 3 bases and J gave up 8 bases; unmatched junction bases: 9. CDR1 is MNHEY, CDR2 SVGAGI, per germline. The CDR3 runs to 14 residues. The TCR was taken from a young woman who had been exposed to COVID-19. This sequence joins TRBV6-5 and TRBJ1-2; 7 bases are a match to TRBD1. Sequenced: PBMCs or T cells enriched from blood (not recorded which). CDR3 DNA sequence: TGTGCCAGCAGTTATTCGACAGGGCCGCTCGGCTACACCTTC. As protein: CASSYSTGPLGYTF.